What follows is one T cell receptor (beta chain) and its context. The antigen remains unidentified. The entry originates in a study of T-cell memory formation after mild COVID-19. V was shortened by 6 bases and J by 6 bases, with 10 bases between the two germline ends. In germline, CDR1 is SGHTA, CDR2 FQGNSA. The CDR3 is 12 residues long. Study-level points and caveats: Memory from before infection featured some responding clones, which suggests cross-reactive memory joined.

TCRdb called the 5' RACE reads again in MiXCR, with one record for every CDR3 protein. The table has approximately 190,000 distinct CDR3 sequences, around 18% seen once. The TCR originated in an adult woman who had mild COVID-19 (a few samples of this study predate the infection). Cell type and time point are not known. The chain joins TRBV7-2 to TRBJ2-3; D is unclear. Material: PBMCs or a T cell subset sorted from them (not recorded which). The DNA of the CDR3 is TGTGCCAGCAGGCCACAGTTGGATACGCAGTATTTT. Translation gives CASRPQLDTQYF.